This is a list of T cell receptor beta chains from one sample in a study of blood T cell repertoires in COVID-19. The repertoire was sequenced with immunoSEQ multiplex PCR; TCRdb's copy has only in-frame clones and lacks some. The repertoire holds about 200,000 clones, with roughly nine tenths as singletons. Sequenced material: PBMCs or T cells enriched from blood (not recorded which). These receptors were taken from a woman aged 18-30 years who had recovered from COVID-19. CDR3s leave out the opening cysteine and the closing phenylalanine or tryptophan.

v_call cdr3_aa
TRBV30 AFLPGQGLLNTEAF
TRBV15 ATGGTATYEQY
TRBV25-1 ASNPGGIYGYT
TRBV7-2 ASSLNGGTTYNSPLH
TRBV7-9 ASSPSTGNGYT
TRBV12-5 ASGAATAGNTIY
TRBV24-1 ATSDQTPRGQF
TRBV5-4 ASSLDGYNEQF
TRBV5-1 ASSSRDRAYEQY
TRBV30 AWSVQGQGGGYT
TRBV19 ASSIEARQQQY
TRBV19 ASSVHRGTDGMNTEAF
TRBV7-2 ASSRDSNYGYT
TRBV29-1 SVGGTANTEAF
TRBV15 ATSSREALPDTEAF
TRBV19 ASSITAGGGATDTQY
TRBV4-2 ASSHGQLANSPLH
TRBV19 ASSIEGRLSNTGELF
TRBV2 ASNQGGRTEAF
TRBV20-1 SALQGYEQY
TRBV3-1/TRBV3-2 ASSQQGAYEQY
TRBV6-1 ASSEVLRGSDEQY
TRBV5-1 ASSLDTGGLTPLH
TRBV6-5 ASRRDRGEQY
TRBV29-1 SVYLDREITF
TRBV19 ASSIDPAGGRSYEQF
TRBV4-1 ASSHSGGADTEAF
TRBV4-1 ASSKAAGSSYNEQF
TRBV30 AWSGDRAGQPQH
TRBV9 ASSVATGMNTEAF
TRBV6-2/TRBV6-3 ASSYRVQNTEAF
TRBV6-5 ASSLGGQGDNEQY
TRBV19 ASSIRGAYSNQPQH
TRBV27 ASSIGLSNQPQH
TRBV6-5 ASSYSMVRGGETQY
TRBV21-1 ASSKMPENTEAF
TRBV9 ASGGLVGVGETGELF
TRBV18 ASSPGQGNEKLF
TRBV30 AWSTSGGQPQH
TRBV30 AWNPGQQYYEQY
TRBV18 ASSPGQGYGYT
TRBV5-6 ASSFWGLRTGELF
TRBV14 ASSGPGGVEQF
TRBV7-3 ASSLGRGETQY
TRBV19 ASNNRPGETSNNSPLH
TRBV18 ASSGSYGYT
TRBV11-2 ASSEGAGTEAF